One T cell receptor beta chain is described in this entry. This clone appeared a few times. There is no known antigen for this receptor. No clone much larger than this one lies a single base away; base qualities are absent. V is reduced by 4 bases and J by 2 bases, leaving a spacing of 15 bases between them. Reading the germline V gene gives CDR1 SGHRS and CDR2 YFSETQ. Spanning cysteine to phenylalanine, the CDR3 consists of 15 amino acids. Just CDR3 DNA is preserved here, 45 bases in frame from base 1. Genomic DNA was extracted with the Qiagen DNeasy kit from unsorted PBMCs and from negatively selected CD4+ and CD8+ fractions. Amplification of TCR beta CDR3 regions was done by immunoSEQ multiplex PCR with primers that anneal to V and J segments. A synthetic immune receptor repertoire was used to minimize amplification bias, and remaining bias was computationally removed after sequencing. The study's processing was this. Custom Python scripts were used to quantify repertoire diversity as the Shannon entropy index. Unsorted, CD4+ and CD8+ repertoires were examined separately, except in combined analyses, for which CD4+ and CD8+ sequences were merged in silico. A clone was considered expanded if an increase in frequency of at least 2-fold after treatment relative to C1D1 was found, and a pseudocount of 0.5 was applied to clones undetected at baseline. Singleton clones were defined as clones with 0 or 1 copy at C1D1, and non-singleton clones were defined as clones with 2 or more copies. By matching protein sequences in sorted samples from the same patient, clones expanded in unsorted samples were annotated as CD4+, CD8+ or unknown. Diversity changes from C1D1 to C4D1 were tested in paired samples using Wilcoxon tests. TCRdb re-hosts the immuneACCESS table, in-frame sequences only. Its copies lack some clones; in the studies checked, an unresolved V gene accounts for under half of them, and the cause for the rest is not known. The DNA was the basis for D and trimming; V, J and clone size are from that table. This sample comprises 12,000 to 15,000 clones, about four fifths of them detected only once. The top ten hold 25% of the sample.

The data belong to a study of PD-1 blockade in classical Hodgkin lymphoma (TCRdb year 2020). As for the study more broadly: Nivolumab dosing was 3 mg/kg intravenously every 2 weeks, continuing until either disease progression or unacceptable toxicity. To define a peripheral blood immune signature of response to PD-1 blockade in classical Hodgkin lymphoma, the study combined TCR beta sequencing with CyTOF. General findings and caveats noted by the study authors: CD4+ but not CD8+ TCR diversity rose significantly by C4D1 (p=0.0027 vs p=0.16), most apparent in complete responders (p=0.02). Baseline diversity similar to that of newly diagnosed patients was observed in trial patients achieving complete response, whereas significantly lower diversity was observed in partial responders and progressors. Lower diversity was seen in patients whose nivolumab began less than 1 year after ASCT, and these patients were left out of later analyses so that immune reconstitution would not confound the results. Only a single clinical trial cohort was studied, and what caused the repertoire differences, possibly disease activity or prior therapy, remained undefined. Baseline TCR diversity was reported to be lower in newly diagnosed patients than in healthy donors, and even lower in relapsed/refractory patients.

Taken with the paper, the label for time point translates to: cycle 2 day 1 (C2D1) of nivolumab. Every trial patient had relapsed after autologous stem cell transplantation, and cohorts A, B and C differed in prior brentuximab vedotin exposure. A total of around 59 patients with relapsed/refractory classical Hodgkin lymphoma made up the trial cohort, and each patient's best overall response was complete response, partial response or progressive disease. In the multi-cohort phase II CheckMate 205 trial, trial patients received single-agent nivolumab. An independent review committee assessed best overall response by applying the 2007 International Working Group response criteria. Trial PBMCs were obtained immediately prior to nivolumab initiation (C1D1) and on therapy at cycle 2 day 1 and cycle 4 day 1. After peripheral blood was drawn into 8 mL Vacutainer Cell Preparation Tubes, PBMCs were isolated by centrifugation and then cryopreserved.

The source was peripheral blood mononuclear cells (PBMCs), collected before the second cycle of nivolumab. The receptor's source is a human donor with classical Hodgkin lymphoma. The V and J genes are TRBV5-1 and TRBJ2-5, with TRBD1 as a weak D call on 5 bases. The nucleotides read TGCGCCAGCAGCGCTTTAGAGAAGGGGCAAGAGACCCAGTACTTC. This encodes CASSALEKGQETQYF.